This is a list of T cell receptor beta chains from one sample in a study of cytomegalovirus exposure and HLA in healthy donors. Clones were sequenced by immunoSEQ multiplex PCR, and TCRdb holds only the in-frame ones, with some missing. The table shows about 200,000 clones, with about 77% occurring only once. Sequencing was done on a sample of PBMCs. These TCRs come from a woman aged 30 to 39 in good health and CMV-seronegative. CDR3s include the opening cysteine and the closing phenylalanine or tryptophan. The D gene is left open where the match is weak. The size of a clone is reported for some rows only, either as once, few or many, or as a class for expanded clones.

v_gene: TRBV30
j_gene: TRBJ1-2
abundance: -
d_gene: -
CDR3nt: TGTGCCTGGAGCGCACAGAACTATGGCTACACCTTC
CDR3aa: CAWSAQNYGYTF

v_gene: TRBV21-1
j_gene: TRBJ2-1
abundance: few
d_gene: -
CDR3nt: TGTGCCAGCAGCGGTCGCTCTAGGATCCTGAGCTCCTACAATGAGCAGTTCTTC
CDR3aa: CASSGRSRILSSYNEQFF

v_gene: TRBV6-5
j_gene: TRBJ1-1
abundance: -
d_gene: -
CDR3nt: TGTGCCAGCAGGGAAAGGGGCACTGAAGCTTTCTTT
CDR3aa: CASRERGTEAFF

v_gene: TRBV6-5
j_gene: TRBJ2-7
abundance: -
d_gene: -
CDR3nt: TGTGCCAGCAGTTACTCTCCCTATCGGGTTGGAGAGCAGTACTTC
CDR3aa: CASSYSPYRVGEQYF

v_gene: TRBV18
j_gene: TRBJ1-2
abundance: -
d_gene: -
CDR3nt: TGTGCCAGCTCACCGTGGGAGAACTATGGCTACACCTTC
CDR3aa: CASSPWENYGYTF

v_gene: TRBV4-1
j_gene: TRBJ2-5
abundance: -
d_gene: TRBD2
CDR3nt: TGCGCCAGCAGCCAAGCCCCCCCCCTAGCGGGAGTGAAGGAGTCGCAAGAGACCCAGTACTTC
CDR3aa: CASSQAPPLAGVKESQETQYF

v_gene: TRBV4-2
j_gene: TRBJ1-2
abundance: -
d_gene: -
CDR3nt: TGTGCCAGCAGCCAAGAAAATGGGGGCGCAAACTATGGCTACACCTTC
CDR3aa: CASSQENGGANYGYTF

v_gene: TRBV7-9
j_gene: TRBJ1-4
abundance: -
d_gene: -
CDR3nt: TGTGCCAGCAGCTTAGGGGGACTAGGTGAAAAACTGTTTTTT
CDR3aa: CASSLGGLGEKLFF

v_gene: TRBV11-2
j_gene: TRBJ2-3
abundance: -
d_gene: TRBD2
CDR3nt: TGTGCCAGCAGCTTAGTAGCGGGGGACATCACAGATACGCAGTATTTT
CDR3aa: CASSLVAGDITDTQYF

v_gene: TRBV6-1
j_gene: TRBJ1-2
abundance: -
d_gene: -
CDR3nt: TGTGCCAGCACCCACAGGGCCATCTATGGCTACACCTTC
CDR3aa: CASTHRAIYGYTF

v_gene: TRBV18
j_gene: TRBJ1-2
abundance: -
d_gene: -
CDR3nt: TGTGCCAGCTCACTAGGGGAAGGTGGCTACACCTTC
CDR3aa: CASSLGEGGYTF

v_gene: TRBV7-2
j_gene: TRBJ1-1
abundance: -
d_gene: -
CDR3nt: TGTGCCAGCAGCTTTCGAGAAGGAGGGATCACTGAAGCTTTCTTT
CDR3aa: CASSFREGGITEAFF

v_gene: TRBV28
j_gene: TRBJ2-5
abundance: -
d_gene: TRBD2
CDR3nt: TGTGCCAGCAGTCCAAGCGGGAGTATTGGAGAGACCCAGTACTTC
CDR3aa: CASSPSGSIGETQYF

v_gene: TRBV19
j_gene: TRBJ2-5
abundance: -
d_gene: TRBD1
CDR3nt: TGTGCCAGTAGCCCGGGACAGGGACGTCAAGAGACCCAGTACTTC
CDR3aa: CASSPGQGRQETQYF

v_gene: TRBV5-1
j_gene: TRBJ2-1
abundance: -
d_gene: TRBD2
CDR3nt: TGCGCCAGCAGCTTTACAACTAGCGGCTACAATGAGCAGTTCTTC
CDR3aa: CASSFTTSGYNEQFF

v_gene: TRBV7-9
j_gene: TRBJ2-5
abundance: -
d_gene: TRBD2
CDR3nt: TGTGCCAGCAGCAAGAGCGGGAGCGTGGAGACCCAGTACTTC
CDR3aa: CASSKSGSVETQYF

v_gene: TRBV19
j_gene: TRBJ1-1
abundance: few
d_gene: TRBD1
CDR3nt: TGTGCCAGTAGTCCCCGGGACAGGGGGAAAGCTTTCTTT
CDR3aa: CASSPRDRGKAFF